This T cell receptor beta chain emerged from a study of blood T cell repertoires in COVID-19. In the original analysis: Cell counts per sample came from amplifying reference gene primers. Only in-frame clones appear in the TCRdb table, and some are missing; sequencing was by immunoSEQ multiplex PCR. V, J and clone size are those of that table, while D and trimming were read from the DNA. Among 90,000 to 140,000 clones listed, roughly 80% were seen once. The CDR3 extends over 14 amino acids. Germline CDR1 and CDR2: MNHEY and SMNVEV (reference sequence). The V and J ends lost 4 bases and 1 base respectively, with 11 bases between them.

The sample taken for sequencing was peripheral blood. The J gene is TRBJ2-7, the V gene TRBV27, with D tentatively TRBD1 (6 bases). The receptor was derived from a woman aged 80 or over with acute or convalescent COVID-19. This chain's CDR3 is CASSSWTVSYEQYF. The DNA of the CDR3 is TGTGCCAGCAGTTCCTGGACAGTTTCCTACGAGCAGTACTTC.